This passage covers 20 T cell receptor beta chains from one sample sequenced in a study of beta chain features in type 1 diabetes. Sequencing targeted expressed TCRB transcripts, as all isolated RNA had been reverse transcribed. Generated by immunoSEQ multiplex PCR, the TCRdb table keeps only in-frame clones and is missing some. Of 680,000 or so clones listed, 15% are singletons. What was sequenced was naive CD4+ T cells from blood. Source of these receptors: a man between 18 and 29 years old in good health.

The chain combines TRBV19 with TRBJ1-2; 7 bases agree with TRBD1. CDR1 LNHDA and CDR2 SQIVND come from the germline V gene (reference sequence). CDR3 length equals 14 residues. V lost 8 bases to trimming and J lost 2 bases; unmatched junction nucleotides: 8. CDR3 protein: CASLTWDRNYGYTF. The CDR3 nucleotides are TGTGCCAGTCTCACTTGGGACAGAAACTATGGCTACACCTTC.

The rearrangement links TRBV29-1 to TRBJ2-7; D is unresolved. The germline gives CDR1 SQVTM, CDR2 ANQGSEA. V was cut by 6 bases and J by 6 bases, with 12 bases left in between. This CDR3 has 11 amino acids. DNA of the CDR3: TGCAGCGTAACTATGGCGCGCGAGCAGTACTTC. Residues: CSVTMAREQYF.

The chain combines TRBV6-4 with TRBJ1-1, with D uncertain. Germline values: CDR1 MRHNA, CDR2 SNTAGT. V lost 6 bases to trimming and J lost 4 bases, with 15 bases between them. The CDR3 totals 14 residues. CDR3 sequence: CASSPELGGTEAFF. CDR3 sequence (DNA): TGTGCCAGCAGCCCGGAATTGGGAGGCACTGAAGCTTTCTTT.

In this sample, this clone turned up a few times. The CDR3 protein is CASSYSVTEAFF. CDR3 nucleotides: TGTGCCAGCAGTTACTCAGTCACTGAAGCTTTCTTT. The chain has TRBV6-6 and TRBJ1-1; D remains unclear. V was clipped by 0 bases and J by 4 bases, with 3 bases between them. This CDR3 spans 12 amino acids. Germline CDR1 is MNHNY and CDR2 is SVGAGI (reference sequence).

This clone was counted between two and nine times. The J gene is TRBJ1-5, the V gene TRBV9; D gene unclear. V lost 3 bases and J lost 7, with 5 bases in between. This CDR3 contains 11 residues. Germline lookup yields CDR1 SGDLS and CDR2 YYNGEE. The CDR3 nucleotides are TGTGCCAGCAGCGCCCTACAGCCCCAGCATTTT. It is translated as CASSALQPQHF.

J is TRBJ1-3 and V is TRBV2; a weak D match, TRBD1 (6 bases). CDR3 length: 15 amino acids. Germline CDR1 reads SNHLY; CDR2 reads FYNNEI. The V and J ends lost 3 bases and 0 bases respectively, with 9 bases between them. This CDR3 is CASSETGLSGNTIYF. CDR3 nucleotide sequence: TGTGCCAGCAGTGAGACAGGACTCTCTGGAAACACCATATATTTT.

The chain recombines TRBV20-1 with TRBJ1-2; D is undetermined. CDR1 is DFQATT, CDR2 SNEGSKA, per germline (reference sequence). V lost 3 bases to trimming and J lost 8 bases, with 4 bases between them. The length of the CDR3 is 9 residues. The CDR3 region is CSASPGYTF. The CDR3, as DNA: TGCAGTGCTAGTCCAGGCTACACCTTC.

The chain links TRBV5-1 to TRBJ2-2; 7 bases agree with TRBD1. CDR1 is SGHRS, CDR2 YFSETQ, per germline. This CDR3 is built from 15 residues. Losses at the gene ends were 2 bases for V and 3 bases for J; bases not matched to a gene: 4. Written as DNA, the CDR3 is TGCGCCAGCAGCTTTCAGGGGGAAGACACCGGGGAGCTGTTTTTT. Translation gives CASSFQGEDTGELFF. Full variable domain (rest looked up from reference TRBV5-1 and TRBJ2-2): KAGVTQTPRYLIKTRGQQVTLSCSPISGHRSVSWYQQTPGQGLQFLFEYFSETQRNKGNFPGRFSGRQFSNSRSEMNVSTLELGDSALYLCASSFQGEDTGELFFGEGSRLTVL.

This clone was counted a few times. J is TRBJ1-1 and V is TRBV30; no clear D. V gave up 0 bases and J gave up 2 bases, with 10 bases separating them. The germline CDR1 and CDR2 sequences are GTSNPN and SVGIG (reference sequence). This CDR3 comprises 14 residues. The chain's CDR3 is CAWSVGLFNTEAFF. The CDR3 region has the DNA TGTGCCTGGAGTGTCGGGCTATTTAACACTGAAGCTTTCTTT.

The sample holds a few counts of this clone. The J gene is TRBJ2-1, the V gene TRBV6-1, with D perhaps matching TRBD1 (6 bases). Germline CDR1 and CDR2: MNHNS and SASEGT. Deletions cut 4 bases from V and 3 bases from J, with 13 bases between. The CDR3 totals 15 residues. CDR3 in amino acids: CASSVDRPHYNEQFF. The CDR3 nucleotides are TGTGCCAGCAGTGTGGACAGACCCCACTACAATGAGCAGTTCTTC.

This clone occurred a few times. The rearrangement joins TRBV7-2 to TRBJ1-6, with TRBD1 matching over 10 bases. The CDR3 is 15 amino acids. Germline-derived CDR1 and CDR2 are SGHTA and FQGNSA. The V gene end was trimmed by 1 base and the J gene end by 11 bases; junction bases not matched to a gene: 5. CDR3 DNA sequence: TGTGCCAGCAGCTTAGGGGGGGACAGGGGTGCACCCCTCCACTTT. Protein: CASSLGGDRGAPLHF.

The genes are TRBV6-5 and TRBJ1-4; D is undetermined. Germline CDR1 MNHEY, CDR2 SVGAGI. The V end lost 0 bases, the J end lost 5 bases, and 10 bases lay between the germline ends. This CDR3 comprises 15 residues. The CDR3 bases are TGTGCCAGCAGTTACTCGCCCACCCGGAATGAAAAACTGTTTTTT. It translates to CASSYSPTRNEKLFF.

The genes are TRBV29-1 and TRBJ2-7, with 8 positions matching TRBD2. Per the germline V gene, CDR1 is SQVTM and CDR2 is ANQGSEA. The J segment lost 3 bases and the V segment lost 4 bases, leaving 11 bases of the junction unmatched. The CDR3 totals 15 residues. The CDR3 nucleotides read TGCAGCGTTGGAGAGAGCGGGAGCCCACTCTACGAGCAGTACTTC. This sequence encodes CSVGESGSPLYEQYF.

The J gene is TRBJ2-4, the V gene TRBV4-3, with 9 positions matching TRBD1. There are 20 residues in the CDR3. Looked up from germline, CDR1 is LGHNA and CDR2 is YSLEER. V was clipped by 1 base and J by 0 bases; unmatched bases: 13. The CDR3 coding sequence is TGCGCCAGCAGCCAAGGGACACCGGACAGGGGAAGATTAGCCAAAAACATTCAGTACTTC. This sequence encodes CASSQGTPDRGRLAKNIQYF.

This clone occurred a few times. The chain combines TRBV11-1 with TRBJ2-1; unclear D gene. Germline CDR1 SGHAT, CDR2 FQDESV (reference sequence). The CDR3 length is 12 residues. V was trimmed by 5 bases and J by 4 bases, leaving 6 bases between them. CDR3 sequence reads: CASSPRYNEQFF. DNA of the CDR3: TGTGCCAGCAGCCCACGGTACAATGAGCAGTTCTTC. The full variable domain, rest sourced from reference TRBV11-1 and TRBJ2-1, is EAEVAQSPRYKITEKSQAVAFWCDPISGHATLYWYRQILGQGPELLVQFQDESVVDDSQLPKDRFSAERLKGVDSTLKIQPAELGDSAMYLCASSPRYNEQFFGPGTRLTVL.

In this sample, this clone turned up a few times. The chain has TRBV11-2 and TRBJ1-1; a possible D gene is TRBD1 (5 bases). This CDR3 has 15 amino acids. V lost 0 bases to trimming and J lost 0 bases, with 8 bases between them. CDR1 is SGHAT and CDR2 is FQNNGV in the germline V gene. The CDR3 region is CASSLDLGLNTEAFF. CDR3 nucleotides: TGTGCCAGCAGCTTAGATCTGGGGCTGAACACTGAAGCTTTCTTT. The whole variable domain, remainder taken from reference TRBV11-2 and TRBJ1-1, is EAGVAQSPRYKIIEKRQSVAFWCNPISGHATLYWYQQILGQGPKLLIQFQNNGVVDDSQLPKDRFSAERLKGVDSTLKIQPAKLEDSAVYLCASSLDLGLNTEAFFGQGTRLTVV.

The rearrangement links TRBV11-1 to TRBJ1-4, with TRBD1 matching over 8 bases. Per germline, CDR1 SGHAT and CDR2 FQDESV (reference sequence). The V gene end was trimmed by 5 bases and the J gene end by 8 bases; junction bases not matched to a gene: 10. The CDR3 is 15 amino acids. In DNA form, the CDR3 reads TGTGCCAGCAGCCACCGGCAGGGGGCTTTCGAAAAACTGTTTTTT. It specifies CASSHRQGAFEKLFF.

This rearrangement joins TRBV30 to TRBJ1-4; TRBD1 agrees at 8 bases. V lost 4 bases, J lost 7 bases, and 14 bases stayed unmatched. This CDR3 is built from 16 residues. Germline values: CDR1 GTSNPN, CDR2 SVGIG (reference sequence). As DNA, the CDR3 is TGTGCCTGGACCGACAGGGGAAGGGTATTGGGTGAAAAACTGTTTTTT. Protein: CAWTDRGRVLGEKLFF.

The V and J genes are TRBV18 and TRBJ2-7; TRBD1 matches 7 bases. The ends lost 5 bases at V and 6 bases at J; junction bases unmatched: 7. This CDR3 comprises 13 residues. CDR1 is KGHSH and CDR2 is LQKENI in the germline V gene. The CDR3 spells CASSMDRITEQYF. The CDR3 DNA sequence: TGTGCCAGCTCAATGGACAGGATTACCGAGCAGTACTTC. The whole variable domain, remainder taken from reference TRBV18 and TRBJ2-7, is NAGVMQNPRHLVRRRGQEARLRCSPMKGHSHVYWYRQLPEEGLKFMVYLQKENIIDESGMPKERFSAEFPKEGPSILRIQQVVRGDSAAYFCASSMDRITEQYFGPGTRLTVT.

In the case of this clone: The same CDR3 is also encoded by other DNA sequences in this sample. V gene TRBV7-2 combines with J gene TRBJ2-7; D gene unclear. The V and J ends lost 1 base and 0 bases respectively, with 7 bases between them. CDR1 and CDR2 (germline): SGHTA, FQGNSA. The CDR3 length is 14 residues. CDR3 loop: CASSLGAGSYEQYF. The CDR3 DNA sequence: TGTGCCAGCAGCTTAGGTGCAGGCTCCTACGAGCAGTACTTC. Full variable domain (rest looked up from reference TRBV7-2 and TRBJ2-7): GAGVSQSPSNKVTEKGKDVELRCDPISGHTALYWYRQSLGQGLEFLIYFQGNSAPDKSGLPSDRFSAERTGGSVSTLTIQRTQQEDSAVYLCASSLGAGSYEQYFGPGTRLTVT.